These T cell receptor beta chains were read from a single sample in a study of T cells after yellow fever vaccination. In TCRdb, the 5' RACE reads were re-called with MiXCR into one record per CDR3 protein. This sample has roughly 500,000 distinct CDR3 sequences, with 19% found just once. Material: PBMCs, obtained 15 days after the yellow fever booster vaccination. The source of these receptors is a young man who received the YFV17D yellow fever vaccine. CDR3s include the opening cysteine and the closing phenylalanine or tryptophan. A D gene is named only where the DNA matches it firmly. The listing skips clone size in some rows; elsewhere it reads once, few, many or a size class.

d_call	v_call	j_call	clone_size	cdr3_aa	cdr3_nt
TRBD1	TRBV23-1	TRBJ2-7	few	CASYRDSDIHEQYF	TGCGCCAGCTACCGGGACAGCGATATCCACGAGCAGTACTTC
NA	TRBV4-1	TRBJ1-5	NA	CASRLLKPCAVPYRSSNQPQHF	TGCGCCAGCCGCCTACTCAAACCCTGCGCAGTCCCTTATAGGAGTAGCAATCAGCCCCAGCATTTT
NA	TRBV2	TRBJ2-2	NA	CASSEGSRPGELFF	TGTGCCAGCAGTGAAGGCAGCCGCCCCGGGGAGCTGTTTTTT
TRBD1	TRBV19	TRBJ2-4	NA	CASRDRGPIQYF	TGTGCCAGCCGGGACAGGGGGCCCATTCAGTACTTC
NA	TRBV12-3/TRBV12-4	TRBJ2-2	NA	CASRIGAGELFF	TGTGCCAGCAGAATAGGGGCCGGGGAGCTGTTTTTT
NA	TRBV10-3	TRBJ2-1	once	CAISESGGSYNEQFF	TGTGCCATCAGTGAGTCGGGAGGCTCCTACAATGAGCAGTTCTTC
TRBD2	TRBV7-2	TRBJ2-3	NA	CASSPTGTSITDTQYF	TGTGCCAGCAGCCCCACGGGGACTAGCATCACAGATACGCAGTATTTT
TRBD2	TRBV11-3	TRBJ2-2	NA	CASSSWGGANTGELFF	TGTGCCAGCAGCTCCTGGGGGGGTGCGAACACCGGGGAGCTGTTTTTT
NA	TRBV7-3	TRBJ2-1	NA	CASSSGADEQFF	TGTGCCAGCAGCTCGGGGGCGGATGAGCAGTTCTTC
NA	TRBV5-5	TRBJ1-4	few	CASREGTNEKLFF	TGTGCCAGTCGGGAGGGGACTAATGAAAAACTGTTTTTT
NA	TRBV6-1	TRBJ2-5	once	CASNGRETQYF	TGTGCCAGCAACGGCAGAGAGACCCAGTACTTC
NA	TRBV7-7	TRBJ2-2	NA	CASKGAHNTGELFF	TGTGCCAGCAAGGGAGCTCACAACACCGGGGAGCTGTTTTTT
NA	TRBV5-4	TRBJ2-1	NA	CASSAPGGGSYNEQFF	TGTGCCAGCAGCGCACCTGGGGGCGGGAGTTACAATGAGCAGTTCTTC
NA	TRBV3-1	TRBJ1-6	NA	CASSHSGVNSPLHF	TGTGCCAGCAGCCATTCCGGGGTTAATTCACCCCTCCACTTT
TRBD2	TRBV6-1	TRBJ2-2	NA	CASSLSGSNAGELFF	TGTGCCAGCAGCCTGAGCGGGAGTAACGCCGGGGAGCTGTTTTTT
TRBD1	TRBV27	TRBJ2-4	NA	CASSPDRGLDIQYF	TGTGCCAGCAGCCCGGACAGGGGGCTAGACATTCAGTACTTC
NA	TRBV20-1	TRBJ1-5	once	CSATLPRDNQPQHF	TGCAGTGCTACATTGCCCCGCGACAATCAGCCCCAGCATTTT
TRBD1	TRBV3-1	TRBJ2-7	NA	CASSRLGTGDEQYF	TGTGCCAGCAGCCGCCTGGGGACAGGAGATGAGCAGTACTTC
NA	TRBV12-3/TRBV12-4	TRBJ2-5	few	CASSLGGNRGTQYF	TGTGCCAGCAGTTTAGGGGGCAATCGGGGGACCCAGTACTTC
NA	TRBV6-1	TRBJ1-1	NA	CATLLRTAEGTEAFF	TGTGCCACCCTATTAAGGACGGCTGAAGGGACTGAAGCTTTCTTT
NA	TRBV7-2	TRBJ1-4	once	CASSLGLVRTGGEKLFF	TGTGCCAGCAGCTTGGGATTGGTGCGGACCGGCGGTGAAAAACTGTTTTTT
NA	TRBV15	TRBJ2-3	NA	CATSREGSSTDTQYF	TGTGCCACCAGCAGAGAAGGCTCTAGCACAGATACGCAGTATTTT
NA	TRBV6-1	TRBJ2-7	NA	CASRRTGGTYEQYF	TGTGCCAGCAGACGAACAGGTGGAACCTACGAGCAGTACTTC
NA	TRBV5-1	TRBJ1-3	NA	CASSLGGASSGNTIYF	TGCGCCAGCAGTTTAGGGGGTGCGAGCTCTGGAAACACCATATATTTT
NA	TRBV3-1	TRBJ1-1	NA	CASSRTGGHSEAFF	TGTGCCAGCAGCCGAACGGGGGGGCACTCTGAAGCTTTCTTT
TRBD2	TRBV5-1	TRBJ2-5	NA	CASSSGLGQETQYF	TGCGCCAGCAGCTCAGGACTAGGCCAAGAGACCCAGTACTTC
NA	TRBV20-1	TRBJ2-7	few	CSARDPARSSYEQYF	TGCAGTGCTAGAGATCCAGCGAGGAGCTCCTACGAGCAGTACTTC
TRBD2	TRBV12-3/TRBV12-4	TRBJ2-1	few	CASSWTSGGFNEQFF	TGTGCCAGCAGTTGGACTAGCGGAGGATTTAATGAGCAGTTCTTC
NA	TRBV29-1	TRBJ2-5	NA	CSVDGQPTQYF	TGCAGCGTTGATGGACAACCGACCCAGTACTTC
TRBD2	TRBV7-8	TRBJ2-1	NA	CASSLGTSGSSDEQFF	TGTGCCAGCAGCTTAGGGACTAGCGGGAGTAGCGATGAGCAGTTCTTC
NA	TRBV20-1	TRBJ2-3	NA	CSARPTTTDTQYF	TGCAGTGCTCGACCGACTACCACAGATACGCAGTATTTT
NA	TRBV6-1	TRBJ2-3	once	CASAGDSPTDTQYF	TGTGCCAGCGCGGGGGACAGCCCCACAGATACGCAGTATTTT
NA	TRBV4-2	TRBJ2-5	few	CASSQGSVAKETQYF	TGTGCCAGCAGCCAAGGCTCGGTCGCCAAAGAGACCCAGTACTTC
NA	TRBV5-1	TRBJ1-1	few	CASSLRYNTEAFF	TGCGCCAGCAGCTTGAGGTATAACACTGAAGCTTTCTTT